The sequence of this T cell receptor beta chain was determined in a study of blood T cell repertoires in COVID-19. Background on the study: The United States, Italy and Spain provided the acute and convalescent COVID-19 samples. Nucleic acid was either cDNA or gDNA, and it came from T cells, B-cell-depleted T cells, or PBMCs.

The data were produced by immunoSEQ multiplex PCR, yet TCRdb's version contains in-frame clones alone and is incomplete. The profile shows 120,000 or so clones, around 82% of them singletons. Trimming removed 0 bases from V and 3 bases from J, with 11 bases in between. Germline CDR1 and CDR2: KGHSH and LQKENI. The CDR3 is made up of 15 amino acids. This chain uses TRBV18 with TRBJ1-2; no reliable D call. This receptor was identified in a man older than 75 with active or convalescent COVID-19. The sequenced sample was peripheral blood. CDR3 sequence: CASSPPSARDYGYTF. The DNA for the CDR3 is TGTGCCAGCTCACCACCATCCGCGCGGGACTATGGCTACACCTTC.